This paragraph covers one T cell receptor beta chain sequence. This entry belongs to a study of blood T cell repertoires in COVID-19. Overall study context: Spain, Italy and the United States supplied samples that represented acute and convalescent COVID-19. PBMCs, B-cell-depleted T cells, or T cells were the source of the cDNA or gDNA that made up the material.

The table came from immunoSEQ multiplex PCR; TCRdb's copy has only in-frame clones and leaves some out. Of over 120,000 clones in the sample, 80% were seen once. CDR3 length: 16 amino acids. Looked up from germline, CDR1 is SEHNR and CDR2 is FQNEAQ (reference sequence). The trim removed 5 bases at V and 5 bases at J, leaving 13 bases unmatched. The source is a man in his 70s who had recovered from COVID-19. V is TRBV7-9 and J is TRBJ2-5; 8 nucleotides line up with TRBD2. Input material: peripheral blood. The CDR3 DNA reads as TGTGCCAGCAGCCCCACCGGGAGGGCCGGGGGGGAGACCCAGTACTTC. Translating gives CASSPTGRAGGETQYF.